The entry below describes one T cell receptor beta chain. Its specificity is unknown. CDR3 length equals 14 residues. Deletions cut 6 bases from V and 0 bases from J, with 8 bases between. Germline CDR1 is MNHEY and CDR2 is SVGAGI. This sample was taken from a study of OX40 agonist ivuxolimab in advanced cancers. Study-level results: Averaged across samples, CD8+ T cells carried more expanded clones than CD4+ did. At 0.1 to 3.0 mg/kg, CD4+ and CD8+ blood T cells expanded clonally by week 6.

Assay used: immunoSEQ multiplex PCR; TCRdb lists only in-frame clones, some missing. The sample lists some 90,000 clones; about 93% were seen once. This chain joins TRBV6-5 and TRBJ2-2; tentatively, D is TRBD1 (5 bases). The receptor was isolated from an adult with an advanced solid tumor such as melanoma, head and neck, liver or kidney cancer. The material was CD4+ or CD8+ T cells sorted from blood, obtained in a trial of the OX40 agonist ivuxolimab. The chain's CDR3 is CASRAGTNTGELFF. CDR3 DNA sequence: TGTGCCAGCAGGGCAGGGACGAACACCGGGGAGCTGTTTTTT.